This T cell receptor (beta chain) stems from a study of OX40 agonist ivuxolimab in advanced cancers. Study-level background: An anti-OX40 (CD134) antibody with agonistic activity, ivuxolimab, was administered to patients. Three dose-escalation patients had partial responses: one with hepatocellular carcinoma and two with cutaneous melanoma. Study-wide results and limits: Both blood CD4+ and CD8+ T cells showed clonal growth by week 6 at 0.1 to 3.0 mg/kg.

Assay: immunoSEQ multiplex PCR; the TCRdb copy retains only in-frame clones and omits some. The repertoire holds 43,000 or so clones, with approximately 91% as singletons. Samples were taken at baseline and on day 1 of cycles 4 and 7. Only a few counts were recorded for this clone. Its cognate antigen is unknown. The receptor was derived from an adult with an advanced solid tumor such as melanoma, head and neck, liver or kidney cancer. Sequencing was performed on CD4+ or CD8+ T cells sorted from blood, taken in a trial of the OX40 agonist ivuxolimab.

DNA for the CDR3: TGTGCCAGCTCACCTACTAGCGGGACTAACGAGCAGTACTTC. It codes for CASSPTSGTNEQYF. This chain joins TRBV18 and TRBJ2-7, with TRBD2 identical over 10 bases. Germline loops: CDR1 KGHSH, CDR2 LQKENI. The CDR3 totals 14 residues. V dropped 3 bases and J dropped 5; count of bases not matched to a gene: 4.